Listed below are T cell receptor beta chains from one sample, sequenced in a study of cytomegalovirus exposure and HLA in healthy donors. The assay was immunoSEQ multiplex PCR, and TCRdb's table has in-frame clones only and misses some. The data hold more than 90,000 clones, with around three quarters observed a single time. Material for sequencing was PBMCs. These receptor sequences come from a woman younger than 30 in good health and CMV-seropositive. Each CDR3 is given with its conserved first and last residue. The D gene is left open where the match is weak. Some rows have no size entry. The others give once, few or many, or a class for an expanded clone.

j_call,v_call,clone_size,d_call,cdr3_aa,cdr3_nt
TRBJ2-2,TRBV5-6,.,.,CASRSNTGELFF,TGTGCCAGCAGGTCTAACACCGGGGAGCTGTTTTTT
TRBJ1-2,TRBV11-2,.,TRBD1,CASSLGQGPYGYTF,TGTGCCAGCAGTTTAGGACAGGGACCCTATGGCTACACCTTC
TRBJ2-7,TRBV7-9,.,TRBD1,CASRTGEEQYF,TGTGCCAGCAGGACAGGGGAAGAGCAGTACTTC
TRBJ1-2,TRBV5-4,few,TRBD1,CASSLDPDRRINYGYTF,TGTGCCAGCAGCTTGGACCCGGACAGGCGGATTAACTATGGCTACACCTTC
TRBJ2-7,TRBV11-2,.,.,CASSLRVSSYEQYF,TGTGCCAGCAGCTTGAGGGTCAGCTCCTACGAGCAGTACTTC
TRBJ2-3,TRBV7-9,few,.,CASSSQSTDTQYF,TGTGCCAGCAGCTCACAAAGCACAGATACGCAGTATTTT
TRBJ1-3,TRBV19,.,.,CASSISAVGNTIYF,TGTGCCAGTAGTATCAGCGCGGTTGGAAACACCATATATTTT
TRBJ2-2,TRBV7-3,.,TRBD2,CASSRTSGKGTGELFF,TGTGCCAGCAGCAGGACTAGCGGGAAGGGCACCGGGGAGCTGTTTTTT
TRBJ1-4,TRBV19,.,.,CASGDQGATNEKLFF,TGTGCCAGTGGTGATCAGGGCGCAACTAATGAAAAACTGTTTTTT
TRBJ2-7,TRBV19,.,TRBD1,CASSDRGATSYEQYF,TGTGCCAGTAGTGACAGGGGCGCCACATCCTACGAGCAGTACTTC
TRBJ1-1,TRBV7-3,.,TRBD1,CASSLAGTAQGTEAFF,TGTGCCAGCAGCTTAGCAGGGACAGCTCAGGGGACTGAAGCTTTCTTT
TRBJ2-3,TRBV18,.,.,CASSGWAGGTDTQYF,TGTGCCAGCTCGGGTTGGGCAGGGGGCACAGATACGCAGTATTTT
TRBJ2-1,TRBV5-1,.,.,CASSFLVNEQFF,TGCGCCAGCAGCTTTTTAGTCAATGAGCAGTTCTTC
TRBJ1-1,TRBV28,.,.,CASSLREREAFF,TGTGCCAGCAGTTTGAGGGAAAGGGAGGCTTTCTTT
TRBJ2-1,TRBV5-1,.,TRBD2,CASSLGWTSGDYNEQFF,TGCGCCAGCAGCTTGGGTTGGACTAGCGGAGATTACAATGAGCAGTTCTTC
TRBJ2-7,TRBV6-1,.,TRBD1,CATLGQGTYEQYF,TGTGCCACTCTCGGACAGGGCACCTACGAGCAGTACTTC
TRBJ1-1,TRBV5-1,.,.,CASSLGHVDTEAFF,TGCGCCAGCAGCTTGGGACACGTGGACACTGAAGCTTTCTTT
TRBJ2-1,TRBV11-1,.,TRBD1,CASSRDRVYNEQFF,TGTGCCAGCAGCCGGGACAGGGTTTACAATGAGCAGTTCTTC
TRBJ2-5,TRBV18,few,.,CASSRTAQETQYF,TGTGCCAGCTCACGGACAGCCCAAGAGACCCAGTACTTC
TRBJ2-7,TRBV5-1,once,.,CASSWGVPYEQYF,TGCGCCAGCTCTTGGGGGGTTCCCTACGAGCAGTACTTC
TRBJ2-7,TRBV2,.,TRBD1,CAGGTGQATYEQYF,TGTGCCGGCGGAACGGGACAGGCTACCTACGAGCAGTACTTC
TRBJ2-5,TRBV6-5,.,.,CASGSTETQYF,TGTGCCAGCGGGAGTACGGAGACCCAGTACTTC
TRBJ2-1,TRBV9,.,TRBD2,CASSVGRGLVAEQFF,TGTGCCAGCAGCGTAGGAAGAGGACTAGTCGCTGAGCAGTTCTTC
TRBJ1-5,TRBV5-8,few,TRBD1,CASRLLGQGGNQPQHF,TGTGCCAGCCGACTTCTCGGACAGGGGGGCAATCAGCCCCAGCATTTT
TRBJ2-3,TRBV10-3,.,TRBD2,CAISTSGSITDTQYF,TGTGCCATCAGTACTAGCGGGAGTATCACAGATACGCAGTATTTT
TRBJ2-5,TRBV28,.,TRBD1,CASTLDQGAGETQYF,TGTGCCAGCACTTTAGACCAGGGGGCGGGAGAGACCCAGTACTTC
TRBJ1-2,TRBV7-8,.,.,CASTYKPRQANYGYTF,TGTGCCAGCACCTACAAGCCGCGCCAGGCTAACTATGGCTACACCTTC
TRBJ2-1,TRBV6-1,.,TRBD2,CASSEPRASGGNEQFF,TGTGCCAGCAGTGAACCCCGGGCTAGCGGGGGGAATGAGCAGTTCTTC
TRBJ2-3,TRBV7-3,.,TRBD2,CASSYIAGSPDTQYF,TGTGCCAGCAGCTACATAGCGGGAAGTCCAGATACGCAGTATTTT
TRBJ2-7,TRBV5-8,.,.,CAGPWWLPYEQYF,TGTGCCGGCCCCTGGTGGCTCCCCTACGAGCAGTACTTC
TRBJ2-5,TRBV27,few,.,CASSFRETQYF,TGTGCCAGCAGTTTTCGGGAGACCCAGTACTTC
TRBJ1-1,TRBV5-8,.,.,CASSLDGRGIAFF,TGTGCCAGCAGCTTGGATGGCAGGGGAATTGCTTTCTTT
TRBJ2-3,TRBV19,.,TRBD1,CASSPRTGPGDTQYF,TGTGCCAGTAGTCCCCGGACAGGGCCGGGAGATACGCAGTATTTT
TRBJ2-5,TRBV2,once,.,CASTPTAETQYF,TGTGCCAGCACCCCTACCGCAGAGACCCAGTACTTC
TRBJ2-2,TRBV19,.,.,CASSLYPTGTGELFF,TGTGCCAGTAGTCTCTACCCGACAGGAACGGGGGAGCTGTTTTTT